The 29 T cell receptor beta chains reported below all come from one sample, sequenced in a study of blood T cell repertoires in COVID-19. Assay used: immunoSEQ multiplex PCR; TCRdb lists only in-frame clones, some missing. The repertoire holds hundreds of thousands of clones, with approximately 90% as singletons. Material: peripheral blood. These TCRs come from a man in his 60s with COVID-19, enrolled during active disease.

The chain uses TRBV25-1 and TRBJ2-2, with a weak D call TRBD2 (5 bases). V was shortened by 6 bases and J by 1 base, with 15 bases between the two germline ends. Germline V gives CDR1 MGHDK, CDR2 SYGVNS. This CDR3 comprises 16 residues. CDR3 region: CASSEHGNKNTGELFF. The CDR3 region has the DNA TGTGCCAGCAGCGAACACGGGAACAAGAACACCGGGGAGCTGTTTTTT. Complete variable domain (other parts from reference TRBV25-1 and TRBJ2-2): EADIYQTPRYLVIGTGKKITLECSQTMGHDKMYWYQQDPGMELHLIHYSYGVNSTEKGDLSSESTVSRIRTEHFPLTLESARPSHTSQYLCASSEHGNKNTGELFFGEGSRLTVL.

This clone was observed once. CDR3 residues: CASSLVGRPGDYGYTF. The CDR3 nucleotides read TGTGCCAGCAGCTTAGTGGGGCGCCCTGGGGACTATGGCTACACCTTC. The J gene is TRBJ1-2, the V gene TRBV11-2; tentative D call: TRBD1 (5 bases). CDR1 is SGHAT and CDR2 is FQNNGV in the germline V gene. The V end was cut by 1 base, the J end by 3 bases, with 15 bases between. The CDR3 spans 16 residues.

The rearrangement uses TRBV28 and TRBJ2-1, with TRBD2 matching 14 bases. This CDR3 comprises 15 residues. V gave up 6 bases and J gave up 4 bases; unmatched junction bases: 2. The germline CDR1 and CDR2 sequences are MDHEN and SYDVKM. CDR3 amino acids: CASRGLAGVYNEQFF. The CDR3 nucleotides read TGTGCCAGCAGGGGACTAGCGGGAGTGTACAATGAGCAGTTCTTC.

V is TRBV19 and J is TRBJ2-1, with 13 bases lining up with TRBD2. Germline V gives CDR1 LNHDA, CDR2 SQIVND (reference sequence). J gave up 8 bases and V 7 bases, and 8 bases lay outside the gene matches. The CDR3 loop spans 15 amino acids. CDR3 sequence reads: CASISGTSGKDEQFF. In DNA, the CDR3 is TGTGCCAGTATTTCCGGGACTAGCGGGAAAGATGAGCAGTTCTTC.

The chain combines TRBV19 with TRBJ1-3, with D possibly TRBD1 on 5 matching bases. Trimming removed 5 bases from V and 0 bases from J, with 17 bases in between. Germline lookup yields CDR1 LNHDA and CDR2 SQIVND (reference sequence). The CDR3 has 17 residues. The CDR3 region is CASSSILGGSSGNTIYF. The CDR3 DNA reads TGTGCCAGTAGTTCCATCCTGGGGGGATCCTCTGGAAACACCATATATTTT.

This clone was counted a single time. The chain carries TRBV7-9 and TRBJ1-1; possible D gene TRBD1, 5 bases. CDR3 length: 14 amino acids. Germline loops: CDR1 SEHNR, CDR2 FQNEAQ (reference sequence). Between the trimmed V and J ends, which lost 0 bases and 7 bases, there was a span of 12 bases. The CDR3 sequence: CASSLADTGSEAFF. The CDR3 nucleotides read TGTGCCAGCAGCTTAGCGGATACAGGTAGTGAAGCTTTCTTT.

The chain carries TRBV5-1 and TRBJ2-7; the D gene is possibly TRBD1 (5 bases). With 7 bases removed from V and 3 bases from J, the gap between germline ends came to 17 bases. This CDR3 comprises 14 residues. Germline assignment: CDR1 SGHRS and CDR2 YFSETQ. CDR3: CASFFGQGSYEQYF. CDR3 bases: TGCGCCAGCTTTTTCGGGCAGGGAAGCTACGAGCAGTACTTC.

V gene TRBV18 combines with J gene TRBJ2-3; tentatively, D is TRBD1 (5 bases). The germline gives CDR1 KGHSH, CDR2 LQKENI. V lost 4 bases to trimming and J lost 3 bases, with 11 bases between them. This CDR3 spans 14 amino acids. The CDR3 sequence: CASSRTSGTDTQYF. CDR3 sequence (DNA): TGTGCCAGCTCACGGACGTCAGGGACAGATACGCAGTATTTT.

The CDR3 reads CASGGNQPQHF. As DNA, the CDR3 is TGTGCCAGCGGGGGGAATCAGCCCCAGCATTTT. The chain carries TRBV6-5 and TRBJ1-5; maybe TRBD1 (5 bases). Germline-derived CDR1 and CDR2 are MNHEY and SVGAGI. The CDR3 consists of 11 residues. V lost 8 bases and J 4 bases, leaving 6 bases between the germline ends.

The chain uses TRBV5-1 and TRBJ2-1; D unclear. This CDR3 is built from 14 residues. Germline V CDR1 and CDR2: SGHRS, YFSETQ. V lost 4 bases to trimming and J lost 5 bases, with 13 bases between them. The DNA of the CDR3 is TGCGCCAGCAGCCCGACCTCTACTAACAATGAGCAGTTCTTC. This encodes CASSPTSTNNEQFF.

This sequence joins TRBV7-2 and TRBJ1-1, with 12 bases lining up with TRBD1. Germline values: CDR1 SGHTA, CDR2 FQGNSA. V shed 5 bases, J shed 1 base, and the junction held 8 bases outside the gene matches. This CDR3 spans 17 amino acids. CDR3 DNA: TGTGCCAGCAGCCAAGGAGGGACAGGGGGCGAGAACACTGAAGCTTTCTTT. Protein: CASSQGGTGGENTEAFF. Full variable domain (missing parts from reference TRBV7-2 and TRBJ1-1): GAGVSQSPSNKVTEKGKDVELRCDPISGHTALYWYRQSLGQGLEFLIYFQGNSAPDKSGLPSDRFSAERTGGSVSTLTIQRTQQEDSAVYLCASSQGGTGGENTEAFFGQGTRLTVV.

This rearrangement joins TRBV5-8 to TRBJ2-7; 7 bases fit TRBD1. The CDR3 spans 13 residues. Germline V CDR1 and CDR2: SGHTS, YDEGEE. Trimming removed 1 base from V and 2 bases from J; junction bases left unmatched: 0. Here the CDR3 reads CASSLTGAYEQYF. In nucleotides, the CDR3 is TGTGCCAGCAGCTTGACAGGGGCCTACGAGCAGTACTTC.

The chain combines TRBV28 with TRBJ1-4; D gene uncertain. CDR1 MDHEN and CDR2 SYDVKM come from the germline V gene. The CDR3 runs to 17 residues. The V end was cut by 4 bases, the J end by 5 bases, with 20 bases between. This chain's CDR3 is CASSSPPNEAMNEKLFF. CDR3 nucleotides: TGTGCCAGCAGTTCTCCCCCCAATGAGGCGATGAATGAAAAACTGTTTTTT.

The chain combines TRBV5-6 with TRBJ1-2; 11 bases match TRBD1. Unmatched junction bases numbered 12, after V lost 0 bases and J lost 8 bases. This CDR3 spans 17 amino acids. Germline CDR1 reads SGHDT; CDR2 reads YYEEEE. CDR3 region: CASSLVGQGAAASGYTF. Written as DNA, the CDR3 is TGTGCCAGCAGCTTGGTAGGACAGGGGGCCGCTGCCAGCGGCTACACCTTC.

J is TRBJ2-5 and V is TRBV5-1; D is possibly TRBD1 (5 bases). The V gene lost 0 bases and the J gene lost 1 base, with 7 bases spanning the gap. The CDR3 extends over 14 amino acids. Germline CDR1 SGHRS, CDR2 YFSETQ. For the CDR3, the DNA is TGCGCCAGCAGCTTGGGCAGGGCCCAAGAGACCCAGTACTTC. This gives the protein CASSLGRAQETQYF.

The CDR3 reads CASSYSSIHGGSYGNQPQHF. CDR3 DNA sequence: TGTGCCAGCAGTTACTCGTCCATTCACGGGGGGAGTTACGGCAATCAGCCCCAGCATTTT. The V gene is TRBV6-2 or TRBV6-3, the J gene TRBJ1-5; a weak D match, TRBD1 (5 bases). CDR1 and CDR2 (germline): MNHEY, SVGEGT. The CDR3 sequence is 20 residues long. The germline V and J ends were trimmed by 0 bases and 2 bases, with 23 bases remaining between them.

V and J are TRBV9 and TRBJ2-3, with D hard to call. Germline CDR1 SGDLS, CDR2 YYNGEE. Trimming took off 4 bases at V and 2 bases at J, with 14 bases between the two ends. This CDR3 is built from 15 residues. CDR3 protein: CASSLSPDSTDTQYF. The CDR3 DNA is TGTGCCAGCAGCCTTAGCCCGGATTCCACAGATACGCAGTATTTT.

The chain has TRBV12-3 or TRBV12-4 and TRBJ2-7, with D maybe TRBD2 (6 bases). Trimming took off 4 bases at V and 6 bases at J, with 10 bases between the two ends. The CDR3 sequence is 12 residues long. The CDR3 DNA reads as TGTGCCAGCAGTTGGGGGGTAGGCGAGCAGTACTTC. Translating gives CASSWGVGEQYF.

A single count supports this clone. The rearrangement uses TRBV2 and TRBJ1-5; a weak D match, TRBD1 (6 bases). CDR1 is SNHLY and CDR2 is FYNNEI in the germline V gene. V was trimmed by 5 bases and J by 4 bases, leaving 18 bases between them. This CDR3 has 16 amino acids. The CDR3: CASSLFNRARNQPQHF. In nucleotides, the CDR3 is TGTGCCAGCAGTCTTTTCAACAGGGCGAGGAATCAGCCCCAGCATTTT.

V gene TRBV10-2 combines with J gene TRBJ1-6; D gene ambiguous. Germline V gene lookup returns CDR1 WSHSY and CDR2 SAAADI. V lost 2 bases and J 10 bases, leaving 6 bases between the germline ends. The CDR3 spans 12 residues. Here the CDR3 DNA reads TGCGCCAGCAGTGAGGTGCGGTCACCCCTCCACTTT. Its translation: CASSEVRSPLHF.

The chain links TRBV4-2 to TRBJ2-3; weak D call: TRBD2 (7 bases). Germline CDR1 LGHNA, CDR2 YNFKEQ. V was pared by 0 bases and J by 4 bases, with 14 bases between. The CDR3 totals 16 residues. The CDR3 sequence: CASSQDRGGASDTQYF. The CDR3 nucleotides are TGTGCCAGCAGCCAAGATAGGGGGGGGGCCTCAGATACGCAGTATTTT.

This chain links TRBV24-1 with TRBJ2-1; D might be TRBD2 (5 bases). The CDR3 extends over 18 amino acids. The germline V gene encodes CDR1 KGHDR and CDR2 SFDVKD. V gave up 2 bases and J gave up 3 bases, with 19 bases separating them. CDR3: CATSDSGVVSGLYNEQFF. CDR3 bases: TGTGCCACCAGTGATTCCGGGGTAGTCAGCGGCCTCTACAATGAGCAGTTCTTC.

The CDR3 nucleotides read TGTGCCAGCAGCGTAGGGCCTAGCTCCTATAATTCACCCCTCCACTTT. Encoded protein: CASSVGPSSYNSPLHF. This sequence joins TRBV9 and TRBJ1-6, with D unclear. Germline V gene sequence: CDR1 SGDLS, CDR2 YYNGEE. The CDR3 consists of 16 residues. The V end lost 0 bases, the J end lost 0 bases, and 7 bases lay between the germline ends.

The V gene is TRBV21-1, the J gene TRBJ1-6; no check of the table's D call, TRBD1, against the DNA was made. TRBV21-1 is described as a pseudogene. This CDR3 region has 20 residues. The CDR3 loop reads CASSKEGQGTSSRDNSPLHF. The CDR3 DNA reads TGTGCCAGCAGCAAAGAGGGACAGGGGACTTCTTCTAGGGATAATTCACCCCTCCACTTT.

V is TRBV30 and J is TRBJ1-5; TRBD1 might be the D (5 bases). Trimming cost V 5 bases and J 2 bases, with 10 bases left between them. The CDR3 has 13 residues. Per germline, CDR1 GTSNPN and CDR2 SVGIG (reference sequence). The CDR3 sequence: CAWGSRGNQPQHF. The CDR3 DNA reads TGTGCCTGGGGGTCCAGGGGCAATCAGCCCCAGCATTTT.

The gene calls are TRBV19 and TRBJ1-6, with D uncertain. Trimming took 8 bases from V and 4 from J, leaving 12 bases between them. This CDR3 has 14 amino acids. Per the germline V gene, CDR1 is LNHDA and CDR2 is SQIVND (reference sequence). CDR3 nucleotide sequence: TGTGCCAGTGCAGTATCAGCGTATAATTCACCCCTCCACTTT. It is translated as CASAVSAYNSPLHF.

V is TRBV24-1 and J is TRBJ2-7, with 11 positions matching TRBD2. The ends lost 3 bases at V and 6 bases at J; junction bases unmatched: 6. Germline assignment: CDR1 KGHDR and CDR2 SFDVKD. CDR3 size: 15 residues. The CDR3 sequence is CATSDPTSGSSEQYF. CDR3 bases: TGTGCCACCAGTGATCCTACTAGCGGGAGCTCCGAGCAGTACTTC.

The chain is built from TRBV18 and TRBJ1-2, with unresolved D. CDR1 and CDR2 from the germline V gene are KGHSH and LQKENI. The V and J ends lost 2 bases and 1 base respectively, with 5 bases between them. The CDR3 length is 13 residues. The CDR3 DNA is TGTGCCAGCTCACCAGCCGGTAACTATGGCTACACCTTC. Its protein product is CASSPAGNYGYTF.

The J gene is TRBJ1-4, the V gene TRBV27; D remains ambiguous. Per the germline V gene, CDR1 is MNHEY and CDR2 is SMNVEV (reference sequence). The CDR3 sequence is 13 residues long. Trimming removed 3 bases from V and 5 bases from J, with 7 bases in between. CDR3 protein: CASSFSGNEKLFF. CDR3 coding DNA: TGTGCCAGCAGTTTTTCAGGAAATGAAAAACTGTTTTTT. The full variable domain, in which reference TRBV27 and TRBJ1-4 provide the parts outside the CDR3, is EAQVTQNPRYLITVTGKKLTVTCSQNMNHEYMSWYRQDPGLGLRQIYYSMNVEVTDKGDVPEGYKVSRKEKRNFPLILESPSPNQTSLYFCASSFSGNEKLFFGSGTQLSVL.